This T cell receptor (beta chain) was sequenced during a study of early stage breast cancer tumors. The protocol was immunoSEQ multiplex PCR, while the TCRdb copy is restricted to in-frame clones and leaves out a portion. The sample lists roughly 19,000 clones, approximately 80% seen once, with 28% in the top ten. As for this clone: Its antigen is still unknown.

This CDR3 comprises 16 residues. V trimming: 1 base; J trimming: 4 bases; junction bases outside the gene matches: 9. Germline V gene sequence: CDR1 SGHAT, CDR2 FQNNGV. Study observations and caveats: Most shared enriched TCRB sequences were commonly generated ones. Tumor and normal breast were distinguished via blood comparison in about 85% of the 16 patients.

The sequencing sample was made of blood. This TCR derives from a person in their sixties or seventies with breast cancer. The chain couples TRBV11-2 to TRBJ2-5, with 7 nucleotides matching TRBD1. CDR3 amino acids: CASSLGTGRASETQYF. Here the CDR3 DNA reads TGTGCCAGCAGCTTAGGGACAGGCCGGGCCTCAGAGACCCAGTACTTC.